The next 26 T cell receptor beta chains were all read from a single sample in a study of blood T cell repertoires in COVID-19. TCRdb's copy holds only in-frame clones and misses some; the assay was immunoSEQ multiplex PCR. The data contain 75,000 to 100,000 clones, 87% of them singletons. Sequencing input: peripheral blood. Receptors originate from a human donor in a cohort sampled during active COVID-19.

V usage is TRBV7-2 and J usage is TRBJ2-1, with 7 bases aligning to TRBD1. The CDR3 contains 15 residues. CDR1 is SGHTA, CDR2 FQGNSA, per germline. V dropped 4 bases and J dropped 6; count of bases not matched to a gene: 9. CDR3 DNA: TGTGCCAGCAGCTCCAGACAGGGTAATCGCAATGAGCAGTTCTTC. As protein: CASSSRQGNRNEQFF.

By share, this clone counts as medium-sized. The genes are TRBV12-3 or TRBV12-4 and TRBJ1-2; D possibly corresponds to TRBD1 (5 bases). Trimming took 7 bases from V and 8 from J, leaving 14 bases between them. The CDR3 loop spans 12 amino acids. CDR3 region: CASTPGGDGYTF. In nucleotides, the CDR3 is TGTGCCAGCACCCCTGGAGGGGACGGCTACACCTTC.

V gene TRBV5-1 combines with J gene TRBJ2-3; TRBD1 is a possible D gene (6 bases). Germline assignment: CDR1 SGHRS and CDR2 YFSETQ. Trimming cost V 0 bases and J 0 bases, with 8 bases left between them. This CDR3 is built from 15 residues. CDR3 residues: CASSLGGLSTDTQYF. CDR3 DNA sequence: TGCGCCAGCAGCTTGGGGGGGCTGAGCACAGATACGCAGTATTTT.

This chain joins TRBV28 and TRBJ1-2; D unclear. Germline lookup yields CDR1 MDHEN and CDR2 SYDVKM. Trimming took 10 bases from V and 4 from J, leaving 13 bases between them. This CDR3 has 12 residues. The CDR3 is CATMGAIYGYTF. DNA of the CDR3: TGTGCCACCATGGGAGCTATCTATGGCTACACCTTC.

The chain combines TRBV5-4 with TRBJ2-4; D perhaps matches TRBD1 (7 bases). The germline V and J ends were trimmed by 4 bases and 8 bases, with 25 bases remaining between them. Germline values: CDR1 SGHNT, CDR2 YYREEE (reference sequence). The CDR3 runs 17 residues. The CDR3 coding sequence is TGTGCCAGCAGCCAGGGGGGCAGTACCCGTTTGGAGCACATTCAGTACTTC. Encoded protein: CASSQGGSTRLEHIQYF.

The rearrangement joins TRBV14 to TRBJ1-2; 7 bases match TRBD1. V trimming: 5 bases; J trimming: 7 bases; junction bases outside the gene matches: 10. The V gene's germline CDR1 is SGHDN and CDR2 FVKESK. The CDR3 is 14 residues long. The CDR3 reads CASSASRGVSGYTF. The CDR3 DNA sequence: TGTGCCAGCAGCGCCAGCAGGGGGGTTAGTGGCTACACCTTC.

The CDR3 is CASSLVEYEQYF. CDR3 sequence (DNA): TGTGCCAGCAGCTTGGTGGAGTACGAGCAGTACTTC. The genes are TRBV5-8 and TRBJ2-7; D is unresolved. V was shortened by 0 bases and J by 4 bases, with 5 bases between the two germline ends. Germline V gene data show CDR1 as SGHTS and CDR2 as YDEGEE. The CDR3 loop spans 12 amino acids.

The rearrangement links TRBV15 to TRBJ2-1; 9 nucleotides match TRBD2. The CDR3 is 16 amino acids. The junction had 4 bases not matched to a gene; V was cut back by 4 bases and J by 0 bases. Germline CDR1 is LNHNV and CDR2 is YYDKDF (reference sequence). CDR3 DNA sequence: TGTGCCACCAGCATGGAGCGGGAGGTCTCCTACAATGAGCAGTTCTTC. It specifies CATSMEREVSYNEQFF.

The chain carries TRBV5-5 and TRBJ1-1; D call uncertain. Germline V gives CDR1 SGHKS, CDR2 YYEKEE (reference sequence). Trimming cost V 0 bases and J 0 bases, with 9 bases left between them. CDR3 length: 15 amino acids. The CDR3 DNA reads as TGTGCCAGCAGCTTGGCACCTATAATGAACACTGAAGCTTTCTTT. It codes for CASSLAPIMNTEAFF.

The genes are TRBV4-1 and TRBJ2-1; 10 bases are a match to TRBD2. This CDR3 comprises 17 residues. Germline V gives CDR1 MGHRA, CDR2 YSYEKL. Unmatched junction bases numbered 8, after V lost 0 bases and J lost 6 bases. CDR3: CASSQEGMSGGANEQFF. CDR3 in DNA: TGCGCCAGCAGCCAAGAGGGCATGAGCGGGGGGGCCAATGAGCAGTTCTTC.

This clone occurred a few times. The gene calls are TRBV7-3 and TRBJ2-2; 9 nucleotides match TRBD1. The V segment lost 5 bases and the J segment 4 bases; nucleotides outside the gene matches: 2. This CDR3 region has 14 residues. CDR1 SGHTA and CDR2 FQGTGA come from the germline V gene. In DNA form, the CDR3 reads TGTGCCAGCAGCCGGGACAGGGCCACCGGGGAGCTGTTTTTT. It is translated as CASSRDRATGELFF.

V is TRBV27 and J is TRBJ1-1; D ambiguous. CDR1 and CDR2 from the germline V gene are MNHEY and SMNVEV (reference sequence). Deletions cut 6 bases from V and 0 bases from J, with 14 bases between. CDR3 length: 15 residues. The CDR3 protein is CASSPLPYMNTEAFF. The CDR3 region has the DNA TGTGCCAGCAGCCCCCTCCCATACATGAACACTGAAGCTTTCTTT.

This clone was observed many times. This sequence joins TRBV7-6 and TRBJ2-7; D is possibly TRBD2 (7 bases). Germline V CDR1 and CDR2: SGHVS, FNYEAQ. This CDR3 has 17 amino acids. The V gene lost 7 bases and the J gene lost 7 bases, with 29 bases spanning the gap. The CDR3 reads CASKLGGRESSAWEQYF. In DNA, the CDR3 is TGTGCCAGCAAGCTAGGGGGGCGGGAGTCCTCGGCTTGGGAGCAGTACTTC.

This chain links TRBV5-1 with TRBJ2-7; TRBD1 matches at 9 bases. CDR1 is SGHRS and CDR2 is YFSETQ in the germline V gene. After removal of 4 bases from V and 7 bases from J, the junction contained 9 bases not matched to a gene. CDR3 length: 14 amino acids. CDR3 protein: CASSPGQGLGEQYF. The CDR3 region has the DNA TGCGCCAGCAGCCCGGGACAGGGCCTGGGGGAGCAGTACTTC.

The CDR3 sequence is CASSYPLGQGGGYTF. DNA of the CDR3: TGTGCCAGCAGTTACCCATTGGGCCAGGGTGGAGGCTACACCTTC. The V call is TRBV6-6, the J call TRBJ1-2; D might be TRBD1 (5 bases). Trimming cost V 2 bases and J 8 bases, with 18 bases left between them. The CDR3 consists of 15 residues. Per germline, CDR1 MNHNY and CDR2 SVGAGI (reference sequence).

The chain links TRBV6-5 to TRBJ1-1, with D possibly being TRBD1 (5 bases). Trimming took 2 bases from V and 5 from J, leaving 18 bases between them. The V gene's germline CDR1 is MNHEY and CDR2 SVGAGI. The CDR3 sequence is 16 residues long. CDR3 in DNA: TGTGCCAGCAGTTACCCCTCCCCCCCAGGGATAACTGAAGCTTTCTTT. Translating it yields CASSYPSPPGITEAFF.

The rearrangement joins TRBV19 to TRBJ1-2; 9 bases are a match to TRBD1. The CDR3 is made up of 15 amino acids. CDR1 is LNHDA and CDR2 is SQIVND in the germline V gene (reference sequence). J gave up 2 bases and V 1 base, and 2 bases lay outside the gene matches. The CDR3 nucleotides are TGTGCCAGTAGTATAGCCGGACAGGGGAACTATGGCTACACCTTC. Translated, it gives CASSIAGQGNYGYTF.

This chain connects TRBV19 to TRBJ2-2; D is unclear. From germline, CDR1 is LNHDA and CDR2 SQIVND (reference sequence). The V gene lost 3 bases and the J gene lost 6 bases, with 11 bases spanning the gap. The CDR3 has 14 amino acids. This chain's CDR3 is CASSIRVGAGELFF. In nucleotides, the CDR3 is TGTGCCAGTAGTATTCGAGTCGGTGCCGGGGAGCTGTTTTTT.

This rearrangement joins TRBV9 to TRBJ2-5; tentatively, D is TRBD2 (6 bases). Per the germline V gene, CDR1 is SGDLS and CDR2 is YYNGEE. The V gene lost 0 bases and the J gene lost 4 bases, with 10 bases spanning the gap. The CDR3 sequence is 14 residues long. CDR3: CASSVAPAGETQYF. The CDR3, as DNA: TGTGCCAGCAGCGTAGCCCCAGCGGGAGAGACCCAGTACTTC.

The rearrangement links TRBV27 to TRBJ2-4, with D unresolved. Germline assignment: CDR1 MNHEY and CDR2 SMNVEV (reference sequence). CDR3 length equals 15 residues. V lost 5 bases and J 0 bases, leaving 11 bases between the germline ends. CDR3 residues: CASSPLSGAKNIQYF. The CDR3 region has the DNA TGTGCCAGCAGTCCTCTCTCCGGAGCCAAAAACATTCAGTACTTC.

This chain uses TRBV9 with TRBJ1-6; D is perhaps TRBD1 (5 bases). With 4 bases removed from V and 9 bases from J, the gap between germline ends came to 20 bases. The CDR3 length is 16 residues. Germline lookup yields CDR1 SGDLS and CDR2 YYNGEE. The CDR3 DNA reads as TGTGCCAGCAGCCTCGAGGCAGGGCCCCTTGGTTCACCCCTCCACTTT. This sequence encodes CASSLEAGPLGSPLHF. The full variable domain, completed using reference TRBV9 and TRBJ1-6, is DSGVTQTPKHLITATGQRVTLRCSPRSGDLSVYWYQQSLDQGLQFLIQYYNGEERAKGNILERFSAQQFPDLHSELNLSSLELGDSALYFCASSLEAGPLGSPLHFGNGTRLTVT.

The J gene is TRBJ1-1, the V gene TRBV7-2; perhaps TRBD1 as D (6 bases). In germline, CDR1 is SGHTA, CDR2 FQGNSA. Trimming removed 5 bases at V and 1 base at J, with 14 bases between. CDR3 length equals 15 residues. CDR3 coding DNA: TGTGCCAGCAGCACTTGGGCAGGGGCGAACACTGAAGCTTTCTTT. Protein product: CASSTWAGANTEAFF.

This chain joins TRBV29-1 and TRBJ1-2; 8 bases fit TRBD1. The CDR3 extends over 15 amino acids. Germline V gene data show CDR1 as SQVTM and CDR2 as ANQGSEA. Losses at the gene ends were 2 bases for V and 3 bases for J; bases not matched to a gene: 8. In DNA, the CDR3 is TGCAGCGTTGAAAGCAGGGGGCGCGGGGACTATGGCTACACCTTC. Its translation is CSVESRGRGDYGYTF.

The chain joins TRBV10-3 to TRBJ2-3, with TRBD1 matching 9 bases. This CDR3 has 12 amino acids. V lost 8 bases, J lost 3 bases, and 0 bases stayed unmatched. Germline V gives CDR1 ENHRY, CDR2 SYGVKD. The CDR3 reads CAIGQGTDTQYF. CDR3 DNA sequence: TGTGCCATCGGACAGGGGACAGATACGCAGTATTTT.

The rearrangement joins TRBV13 to TRBJ2-7; 8 bases match TRBD2. The J segment lost 1 base and the V segment lost 5 bases, leaving 10 bases of the junction unmatched. CDR1 and CDR2 from the germline V gene are PRHDT and FYEKMQ (reference sequence). The CDR3 loop spans 16 amino acids. The CDR3 coding sequence is TGTGCCAGCAGCCCCCCGGACGGGAGGGAGTCCTACGAGCAGTACTTC. Protein sequence: CASSPPDGRESYEQYF.

This chain uses TRBV27 with TRBJ1-1, with D possibly being TRBD1 (6 bases). Germline values: CDR1 MNHEY, CDR2 SMNVEV (reference sequence). This CDR3 is 15 amino acids long. With 2 bases removed from V and 0 bases from J, the gap between germline ends came to 10 bases. CDR3 amino acids: CASSLAGALNTEAFF. The CDR3, as DNA: TGTGCCAGCAGTTTAGCAGGGGCCTTGAACACTGAAGCTTTCTTT.